Shown below are 9 T cell receptor beta chains from a single sample sequenced in a study of CD8 T cells in Susac syndrome (dated by TCRdb to the late 2010s). The receptor library was made with the immunoSEQ multiplex PCR assay. RNA was extracted using the RNeasy kit, and roughly 0.5 to 1 microgram was reverse transcribed with random hexamers. Starting from the raw public reads, TCRdb applied fastp trimming at Q25, assembled clones with MiXCR and retained in-frame beta chains. Entries that share a CDR3 protein sequence are merged under the most common genes and DNA. This sample holds about 190,000 distinct CDR3 sequences; almost 96% were observed only once. Together, the top ten hold around 0.092% of the sample. The material sequenced was CD4+ T cells from PBMCs. These receptors came from a human donor with Susac syndrome.

V is TRBV19 and J is TRBJ2-5, with D possibly being TRBD1 (6 bases). Trimming left V 9 bases short and J 9 bases short, with 26 bases between. The CDR3 sequence is 15 residues long. CDR1 and CDR2 (germline): LNHDA, SQIVND (reference sequence). In nucleotides, the CDR3 is TGTGCCAGCCAACGAGATGGAGGACAGCCATGGGCCCAGTACTTC. Translated, it gives CASQRDGGQPWAQYF.

The chain links TRBV20-1 to TRBJ1-5, with D unclear. Germline V gives CDR1 DFQATT, CDR2 SNEGSKA (reference sequence). The CDR3 loop spans 14 amino acids. V gave up 5 bases and J gave up 2 bases, with 13 bases separating them. As DNA, the CDR3 is TGCAGTGCTCATGCTAGAGACGGCAATCAGCCCCAGCATTTT. Protein sequence: CSAHARDGNQPQHF.

The chain uses TRBV7-2 and TRBJ2-5; D might be TRBD1 (6 bases). V lost 4 bases, J lost 1 base, and 7 bases lay in between. Germline CDR1 SGHTA, CDR2 FQGNSA. The CDR3 extends over 13 amino acids. The CDR3 DNA follows: TGTGCCAGCAGCTACAGGGTCCAAGAGACCCAGTACTTC. It translates to CASSYRVQETQYF. The complete variable domain, with remaining parts taken from reference TRBV7-2 and TRBJ2-5, reads GAGVSQSPSNKVTEKGKDVELRCDPISGHTALYWYRQSLGQGLEFLIYFQGNSAPDKSGLPSDRFSAERTGGSVSTLTIQRTQQEDSAVYLCASSYRVQETQYFGPGTRLLVL.

The chain couples TRBV7-9 to TRBJ2-2, with 9 bases aligning to TRBD1. This CDR3 contains 16 residues. J gave up 5 bases and V 8 bases, and 12 bases lay outside the gene matches. Per germline, CDR1 SEHNR and CDR2 FQNEAQ (reference sequence). The DNA for the CDR3 is TGTGCCAGCTCCGAAAGGGACAGGGACGAAACCGGGGAGCTGTTTTTT. It specifies CASSERDRDETGELFF.

V is TRBV30 and J is TRBJ2-3; D perhaps matches TRBD1 (5 bases). CDR3 length equals 14 residues. The V and J ends lost 3 bases and 2 bases respectively, with 12 bases between them. The germline CDR1 and CDR2 sequences are GTSNPN and SVGIG (reference sequence). CDR3 region: CAWSSGQLTDTQYF. CDR3 DNA: TGTGCCTGGAGCTCTGGACAACTCACAGATACGCAGTATTTT.

As DNA, the CDR3 is TGTGCCAGCAGCTCGCGACAGGGAAGGGGATACGAGCAGTACTTC. It translates to CASSSRQGRGYEQYF. This sequence joins TRBV7-6 and TRBJ2-7, with 7 bases lining up with TRBD1. This CDR3 has 15 residues. Germline V lookup: CDR1 SGHVS, CDR2 FNYEAQ. V trimming: 4 bases; J trimming: 4 bases; junction bases outside the gene matches: 10.

The chain couples TRBV6-5 to TRBJ2-3; D not resolved. The germline V gene has CDR1 MNHEY and CDR2 SVGAGI. V was cut by 5 bases and J by 0 bases, with 6 bases left in between. CDR3 length: 13 amino acids. The DNA for the CDR3 is TGTGCCAGCAGTATATTAAGCACAGATACGCAGTATTTT. Its protein is CASSILSTDTQYF.

The CDR3 region has the DNA TGCAGTGCTAGATTTCAGGACAGGGGCTATGGCTACACCTTC. It is translated as CSARFQDRGYGYTF. This sequence joins TRBV20-1 and TRBJ1-2; 9 nucleotides match TRBD1. The CDR3 contains 14 residues. The trim removed 2 bases at V and 4 bases at J, leaving 5 bases unmatched. The germline gives CDR1 DFQATT, CDR2 SNEGSKA (reference sequence).

The chain links TRBV5-1 to TRBJ1-5, with 7 bases matching TRBD1. The trim removed 2 bases at V and 1 base at J, leaving 3 bases unmatched. The CDR3 extends over 15 amino acids. CDR1 is SGHRS and CDR2 is YFSETQ in the germline V gene. CDR3 loop: CASSFGTESNQPQHF. DNA of the CDR3: TGCGCCAGCAGCTTCGGGACAGAAAGCAATCAGCCCCAGCATTTT. Drawing the rest from reference TRBV5-1 and TRBJ1-5, the complete variable domain is KAGVTQTPRYLIKTRGQQVTLSCSPISGHRSVSWYQQTPGQGLQFLFEYFSETQRNKGNFPGRFSGRQFSNSRSEMNVSTLELGDSALYLCASSFGTESNQPQHFGDGTRLSIL.